This TCR beta chain was documented in a study of identifying expanded T cells in peripheral blood. The study's findings and limits: Variance in clone template counts between roughly two-week samples significantly increased with total template count across all healthy donors. Over about two and four weeks, about 15 and 18 clones changed, versus around 1.1 between replicates.

This clone came up once. Its cognate antigen is unknown. Here immunoSEQ multiplex PCR was the method, and the copy in TCRdb shows in-frame clones only, minus some. Counted here are 75,000 to 90,000 clones, 70% to 90% occurring once; the ten biggest clones make up roughly 7.7%. V dropped 1 base and J dropped 0 bases, with 13 bases sitting between them. The CDR3 covers 17 residues. Germline CDR1 and CDR2: LGHNA and YSLEER. The TCR was taken from a person between 18 and 75 years old in good health. The V and J genes are TRBV4-3 and TRBJ1-3; D gene unclear. Sequencing was performed on blood. The CDR3 DNA follows: TGCGCCAGCAGCCAAGTCATCTCGTCGGACTCTGGAAACACCATATATTTT. Amino acid sequence: CASSQVISSDSGNTIYF.